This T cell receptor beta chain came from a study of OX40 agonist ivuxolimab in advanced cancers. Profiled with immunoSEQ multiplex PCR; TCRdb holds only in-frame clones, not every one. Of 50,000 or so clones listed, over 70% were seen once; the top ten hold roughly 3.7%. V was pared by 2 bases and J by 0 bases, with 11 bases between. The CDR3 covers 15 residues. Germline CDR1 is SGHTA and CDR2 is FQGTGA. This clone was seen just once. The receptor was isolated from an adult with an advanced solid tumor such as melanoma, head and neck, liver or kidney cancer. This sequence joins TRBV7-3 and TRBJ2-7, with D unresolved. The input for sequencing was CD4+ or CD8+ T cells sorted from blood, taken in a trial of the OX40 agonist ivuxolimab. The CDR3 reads CASSLWARSSYEQYF. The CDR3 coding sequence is TGTGCCAGCAGCTTATGGGCCCGGAGCTCCTACGAGCAGTACTTC.